The entry below gives a single T cell receptor beta chain sequence along with its context. In the authors' methods: Reference gene primer amplification in the assay estimated nucleated cell counts. TCRdb's copy holds only in-frame clones and misses some; the assay was immunoSEQ multiplex PCR. That table furnishes V, J and clone size, whereas the DNA furnished D and trimming. The sample shows a few hundred thousand clones, roughly 84% of them seen only once. This record belongs to a study of blood T cell repertoires in COVID-19. In the study overall: In each case, the material was cDNA or gDNA derived from T cells, B-cell-depleted T cells, or PBMCs.

The germline V gene has CDR1 SGHRS and CDR2 YFSETQ. Trimming took off 5 bases at V and 3 bases at J, with 17 bases between the two ends. This CDR3 comprises 16 residues. V is TRBV5-1 and J is TRBJ2-2; a weak D match, TRBD2 (7 bases). Specimen: peripheral blood. The clonotype was recovered from a woman aged 35 to 49 who had recovered from COVID-19. The CDR3 DNA reads as TGCGCCAGCAGTGCGCTGGGCGGGGGCTACACCGGGGAGCTGTTTTTT. Translated, it gives CASSALGGGYTGELFF.